The 25 T cell receptor beta chains presented below share a single source sample, sequenced in a study of T cell responses to AZD1222 COVID-19 vaccine. Using immunoSEQ multiplex PCR, the repertoire was profiled, and TCRdb retains in-frame clones only, with some absent. The repertoire consists of approximately 140,000 clones, with approximately 92% occurring once and the leading ten covering approximately 3.5%. The starting material was peripheral blood, obtained 28 days after the second AZD1222 dose. These receptors all stem from an adult who received the AZD1222 COVID-19 vaccine.

The V and J genes are TRBV7-9 and TRBJ1-1; tentatively, D is TRBD1 (6 bases). The CDR3 runs to 16 residues. V was clipped by 5 bases and J by 1 base, with 17 bases between them. Germline V CDR1 and CDR2: SEHNR, FQNEAQ (reference sequence). This CDR3 is CASSVPQGLANTEAFF. The CDR3 DNA sequence: TGTGCCAGCAGCGTACCACAGGGACTGGCGAACACTGAAGCTTTCTTT.

In DNA, the CDR3 is TGTGCCAGCAGCCAAGATCTGGTAGGCTCTTCCGAGCAGTACTTC. This gives the protein CASSQDLVGSSEQYF. V is TRBV3-1 (or the pseudogene TRBV3-2) and J is TRBJ2-7; no clear D. The ends were cut back, 0 bases at V and 6 bases at J, with 15 bases in the middle. The germline V gene encodes CDR1 LGHDT and CDR2 YNNKEL (reference sequence). The CDR3 is 15 residues long.

The rearrangement links TRBV7-9 to TRBJ1-1, with a weak D call TRBD1 (5 bases). Germline V lookup: CDR1 SEHNR, CDR2 FQNEAQ (reference sequence). V was clipped by 1 base and J by 4 bases, with 19 bases between them. This CDR3 is 17 amino acids long. In DNA form, the CDR3 reads TGTGCCAGCAGCTTAGAGGCAGGGTTTGCTGTGAGCACTGAAGCTTTCTTT. It encodes CASSLEAGFAVSTEAFF.

The chain employs TRBV10-3 and TRBJ1-6; 8 bases are shared with TRBD1. V lost 4 bases to trimming and J lost 10 bases; unmatched junction nucleotides: 6. The germline V gene has CDR1 ENHRY and CDR2 SYGVKD. The CDR3 totals 14 residues. CDR3 amino acids: CAISAGAGGSPLHF. The CDR3 DNA follows: TGTGCCATCAGTGCCGGGGCAGGGGGCTCACCCCTCCACTTT.

The rearrangement joins TRBV18 to TRBJ2-7; TRBD2 might be the D (5 bases). Germline CDR1 and CDR2: KGHSH and LQKENI. V lost 3 bases, J lost 4 bases, and 7 bases lay in between. This CDR3 spans 12 amino acids. The CDR3 DNA reads as TGTGCCAGCTCACCGGGGAGATACGAGCAGTACTTC. Its protein is CASSPGRYEQYF.

The chain is built from TRBV11-2 and TRBJ2-5, with D perhaps assigned TRBD1 or TRBD2 (5 bases each). This CDR3 comprises 18 residues. The germline CDR1 and CDR2 sequences are SGHAT and FQNNGV. Trimming took off 3 bases at V and 0 bases at J, with 20 bases between the two ends. The CDR3 protein is CASSFKAYGTSDQETQYF. CDR3 DNA sequence: TGTGCCAGCAGCTTCAAAGCGTATGGGACGAGCGACCAAGAGACCCAGTACTTC.

The chain has TRBV5-1 and TRBJ2-7; 9 bases match TRBD1. Germline trimming cut 4 bases from V and 5 bases from J; bases unmatched to any gene: 4. Germline V gene lookup returns CDR1 SGHRS and CDR2 YFSETQ. The CDR3 is made up of 13 amino acids. The CDR3 nucleotides read TGCGCCAGCAGCGCGGGACAGGGTGACGAGCAGTACTTC. Encoded protein: CASSAGQGDEQYF.

J is TRBJ2-3 and V is TRBV2, with a weak D call TRBD1 (8 bases). CDR3 length: 16 residues. Germline V gene data show CDR1 as SNHLY and CDR2 as FYNNEI. V lost 5 bases, J lost 2 bases, and 17 bases lay in between. CDR3 in DNA: TGTGCCAGCAGTTGGGGAGGGACAGGTAACACAGATACGCAGTATTTT. It is translated as CASSWGGTGNTDTQYF.

The J gene is TRBJ1-1, the V gene TRBV5-5; D remains unclear. This CDR3 is built from 13 residues. Germline loops: CDR1 SGHKS, CDR2 YYEKEE (reference sequence). The V gene lost 4 bases and the J gene lost 6 bases, with 13 bases spanning the gap. In DNA form, the CDR3 reads TGTGCCAGCAGCCCGAGACAACTACCTGAAGCTTTCTTT. It codes for CASSPRQLPEAFF. Supplemented by reference TRBV5-5 and TRBJ1-1, the full variable domain reads DAGVTQSPTHLIKTRGQQVTLRCSPISGHKSVSWYQQVLGQGPQFIFQYYEKEERGRGNFPDRFSARQFPNYSSELNVNALLLGDSALYLCASSPRQLPEAFFGQGTRLTVV.

This clone was seen only once. V and J are TRBV30 and TRBJ1-2; 10 bases fit TRBD1. V lost 3 bases to trimming and J lost 4 bases; unmatched junction nucleotides: 8. The germline CDR1 and CDR2 sequences are GTSNPN and SVGIG (reference sequence). This CDR3 has 15 residues. The CDR3 DNA sequence: TGTGCCTGGAGCGGACAGGGGGGGCGGGCCTATGGCTACACCTTC. It specifies CAWSGQGGRAYGYTF.

The chain employs TRBV1 and TRBJ2-5; the D segment call TRBD2 is taken from the table without a DNA check. TRBV1 counts as a pseudogene. There are 18 residues in the CDR3. CDR3 in amino acids: CTSSQDRGTSGEQETQYF. The CDR3 coding sequence is TGCACCAGCAGCCAAGATCGGGGGACTAGCGGAGAGCAAGAGACCCAGTACTTC.

The V call is TRBV18, the J call TRBJ1-5; 11 bases map to TRBD1. Losses at the gene ends were 1 base for V and 1 base for J; bases not matched to a gene: 6. The germline CDR1 and CDR2 sequences are KGHSH and LQKENI. There are 18 residues in the CDR3. The CDR3 sequence: CASSPRGQGGGSNQPQHF. The CDR3 DNA reads as TGTGCCAGCTCACCACGGGGACAGGGGGGCGGAAGCAATCAGCCCCAGCATTTT.

The genes are TRBV29-1 and TRBJ2-3; maybe TRBD2 (6 bases). The CDR3 contains 14 residues. V was trimmed by 2 bases and J by 3 bases, leaving 12 bases between them. Per germline, CDR1 SQVTM and CDR2 ANQGSEA. CDR3 protein: CSVEWWDSTDTQYF. CDR3 sequence (DNA): TGCAGCGTTGAATGGTGGGACTCGACAGATACGCAGTATTTT.

This rearrangement joins TRBV28 to TRBJ2-6; possible D gene TRBD1, 6 bases. Germline-derived CDR1 and CDR2 are MDHEN and SYDVKM. CDR3 length equals 16 residues. Trimming pared 3 bases from V and 2 bases from J, leaving 11 bases between. The CDR3 region has the DNA TGTGCCAGCAGTTTGGGGCCAGGGGCTGGGGCCAACGTCCTGACTTTC. Residues: CASSLGPGAGANVLTF.

This chain joins TRBV12-3 or TRBV12-4 and TRBJ1-2; D not resolved. The CDR3 contains 13 residues. The V end lost 4 bases, the J end lost 2 bases, and 8 bases lay between the germline ends. CDR3 DNA sequence: TGTGCCAGCAGTTCGAGAGGGAACTATGGCTACACCTTC. Its protein is CASSSRGNYGYTF.

In this sample, this clone turned up once. The chain joins TRBV19 to TRBJ1-1; 8 bases align to TRBD1. There are 16 residues in the CDR3. V lost 5 bases to trimming and J lost 1 base; unmatched junction nucleotides: 9. The germline V gene encodes CDR1 LNHDA and CDR2 SQIVND (reference sequence). The CDR3 coding sequence is TGTGCCAGTAGTCCCCTTGGAGGACAGGGGAACACTGAAGCTTTCTTT. Translation gives CASSPLGGQGNTEAFF.

The chain uses TRBV3-1 (or the pseudogene TRBV3-2) and TRBJ2-1; 9 bases agree with TRBD2. Germline V gene sequence: CDR1 LGHDT, CDR2 YNNKEL (reference sequence). V was pared by 0 bases and J by 4 bases, with 4 bases of the junction left unmatched. The CDR3 is made up of 16 amino acids. CDR3 nucleotides: TGTGCCAGCAGCCAAGATTGGCGGGAGGGTTACAATGAGCAGTTCTTC. It is translated as CASSQDWREGYNEQFF.

The rearrangement joins TRBV11-3 to TRBJ2-5; TRBD1 matches 7 bases. Looked up from germline, CDR1 is SGHNT and CDR2 is YENEEA. This CDR3 comprises 15 residues. Losses at the gene ends were 5 bases for V and 2 bases for J; bases not matched to a gene: 8. For the CDR3, the DNA is TGTGCCAGCAGCAAGGGGGCCGTGAAACAAGAGACCCAGTACTTC. Its translation: CASSKGAVKQETQYF. The variable domain in full, with the rest retrieved from reference TRBV11-3 and TRBJ2-5, is EAGVVQSPRYKIIEKKQPVAFWCNPISGHNTLYWYLQNLGQGPELLIRYENEEAVDDSQLPKDRFSAERLKGVDSTLKIQPAELGDSAVYLCASSKGAVKQETQYFGPGTRLLVL.

This chain joins TRBV19 and TRBJ1-5, with D maybe TRBD1 (5 bases). Trimming removed 3 bases at V and 4 bases at J, with 16 bases between. This CDR3 is built from 16 residues. CDR1 is LNHDA, CDR2 SQIVND, per germline (reference sequence). CDR3 sequence: CASSIPDGGGNQPQHF. DNA of the CDR3: TGTGCCAGTAGTATCCCTGACGGTGGGGGGAATCAGCCCCAGCATTTT.

The chain recombines TRBV6-2 or TRBV6-3 with TRBJ2-3, with D unresolved. Germline V lookup: CDR1 MNHEY, CDR2 SVGEGT. The CDR3 spans 15 residues. V lost 2 bases to trimming and J lost 0 bases, with 9 bases between them. The CDR3 region is CASSYLQASTDTQYF. For the CDR3, the DNA is TGTGCCAGCAGTTACCTACAAGCTAGCACAGATACGCAGTATTTT.

The CDR3 here is CASCPRRERGVTGELFF. As DNA, the CDR3 is TGTGCCAGCTGCCCCAGAAGGGAGAGGGGGGTGACCGGGGAGCTGTTTTTT. The gene calls are TRBV7-2 and TRBJ2-2; either TRBD1 or TRBD2 may fit D (6 bases each). V lost 8 bases, J lost 5 bases, and 24 bases lay in between. There are 17 residues in the CDR3. Germline CDR1 SGHTA, CDR2 FQGNSA. Full variable domain (outside the CDR3, taken from reference TRBV7-2 and TRBJ2-2): GAGVSQSPSNKVTEKGKDVELRCDPISGHTALYWYRQSLGQGLEFLIYFQGNSAPDKSGLPSDRFSAERTGGSVSTLTIQRTQQEDSAVYLCASCPRRERGVTGELFFGEGSRLTVL.

The chain has TRBV6-5 and TRBJ2-7, with D maybe TRBD2 (6 bases). This CDR3 is built from 14 residues. Per the germline V gene, CDR1 is MNHEY and CDR2 is SVGAGI. The V end was cut by 4 bases, the J end by 2 bases, with 12 bases between. The CDR3 loop is CASSFTGGAYEQYF. CDR3 coding DNA: TGTGCCAGCAGTTTCACCGGGGGAGCCTACGAGCAGTACTTC.

The chain links TRBV6-5 to TRBJ2-7; D ambiguous. The CDR3 extends over 15 amino acids. Germline CDR1 is MNHEY and CDR2 is SVGAGI. Trimming shortened V by 0 bases and J by 6 bases, and 15 bases separated the two germline ends. The CDR3 region is CASSYSSNFGSEQYF. DNA for the CDR3: TGTGCCAGCAGTTACTCGAGTAATTTTGGGTCCGAGCAGTACTTC.

The chain is built from TRBV10-3 and TRBJ1-3, with TRBD1 identical over 10 bases. The ends lost 6 bases at V and 4 bases at J; junction bases unmatched: 6. The CDR3 contains 15 residues. Germline V CDR1 and CDR2: ENHRY, SYGVKD. The CDR3: CAIRADRGRGNTIYF. The CDR3 DNA sequence: TGTGCCATCAGGGCGGACAGGGGGAGAGGAAACACCATATATTTT.

The V and J genes are TRBV6-5 and TRBJ2-7; TRBD1 is a possible D gene (6 bases). Germline V gene sequence: CDR1 MNHEY, CDR2 SVGAGI. V dropped 7 bases and J dropped 3 bases, with 16 bases sitting between them. This CDR3 has 14 amino acids. Here the CDR3 reads CASNPQGVYYEQYF. The CDR3 DNA is TGTGCCAGCAATCCACAGGGAGTCTACTACGAGCAGTACTTC.